This T cell receptor beta chain emerged from a study of cytomegalovirus exposure and HLA in healthy donors. Whole-study findings and limits: Subsequent analysis revealed that first-cohort TCR clusters tended to co-occur in the 90 to 150 validation repertoires.

The validation cohort, a group of 120 subjects, included the donors and was separate from the roughly 670-subject first cohort. Sequenced by immunoSEQ multiplex PCR; TCRdb stores in-frame clones only, minus some. The sample yields roughly 330,000 clones, approximately 90% seen once. About this clone itself: Its specificity is not known.

This TCR derives from a woman aged 25-40 years in good health and CMV-seropositive. Sequenced: PBMCs.

CDR3 residues: CASSATQGTGELFF. CDR3 nucleotide sequence: TGTGCCAGCAGTGCTACTCAGGGGACCGGGGAGCTGTTTTTT. The chain uses TRBV27 and TRBJ2-2; a weak D match, TRBD1 (6 bases). The CDR3 runs 14 residues. Germline CDR1 is MNHEY and CDR2 is SMNVEV (reference sequence). Trimming shortened V by 5 bases and J by 5 bases, and 12 bases separated the two germline ends.